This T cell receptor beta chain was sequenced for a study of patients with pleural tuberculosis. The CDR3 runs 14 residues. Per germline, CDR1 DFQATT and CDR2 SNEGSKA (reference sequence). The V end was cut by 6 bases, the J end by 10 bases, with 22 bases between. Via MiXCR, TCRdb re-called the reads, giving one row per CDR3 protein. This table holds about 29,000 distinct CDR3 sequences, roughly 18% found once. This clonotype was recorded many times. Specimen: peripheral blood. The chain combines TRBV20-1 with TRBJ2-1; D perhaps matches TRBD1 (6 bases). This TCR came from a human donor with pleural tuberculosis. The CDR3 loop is CSAEDSQKWGEQFF. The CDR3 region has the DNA TGCAGTGCCGAGGACAGCCAAAAGTGGGGGGAGCAGTTCTTC.